The rows below give T cell receptor beta chains drawn from one sample of a study of cytomegalovirus exposure and HLA in healthy donors. Here immunoSEQ multiplex PCR was the method, and the copy in TCRdb shows in-frame clones only, minus some. This table has roughly 150,000 clones, 75% appearing once. Sequenced: PBMCs. The receptors originated from a man aged 18 to 29 in good health and CMV-seropositive. CDR3s include the opening cysteine and the closing phenylalanine or tryptophan. A D gene is named only where the DNA matches it firmly. The listing skips clone size in some rows; elsewhere it reads once, few, many or a size class.

NA	NA	TRBV7-8	TRBJ1-5	CASSLEWGVEENQPQHF	TGTGCCAGCAGCTTAGAGTGGGGGGTTGAGGAGAATCAGCCCCAGCATTTT
NA	TRBD2	TRBV28	TRBJ2-5	CASSLTRGTSGSGETQYF	TGTGCCAGCAGTCTAACCCGGGGGACTAGCGGGAGCGGGGAGACCCAGTACTTC
NA	NA	TRBV4-1	TRBJ2-7	CASSQDTGTGEQYF	TGCGCCAGCAGCCAAGATACAGGGACCGGCGAGCAGTACTTC
few	NA	TRBV10-3	TRBJ2-7	CAISESGGSGNLYEQYF	TGTGCCATCAGTGAGTCCGGAGGGAGTGGGAACCTCTACGAGCAGTACTTC
NA	TRBD2	TRBV27	TRBJ2-7	CASRGGLAAPGPYEQYF	TGTGCCAGCAGGGGGGGACTAGCGGCCCCGGGACCCTACGAGCAGTACTTC
NA	NA	TRBV21-1	TRBJ2-1	CASSKVWGREYNEQFF	TGTGCCAGCAGCAAAGTTTGGGGGAGGGAATACAATGAGCAGTTCTTC
NA	NA	TRBV5-1	TRBJ1-5	CASSRDGQNNQPQHF	TGCGCCAGCAGTCGAGATGGACAGAATAATCAGCCCCAGCATTTT
few	TRBD2	TRBV6-5	TRBJ2-7	CASWEGTPYEQYF	TGTGCCAGCTGGGAGGGCACTCCCTACGAGCAGTACTTC
NA	NA	TRBV7-8	TRBJ1-1	CASSLVGDRSEAFF	TGTGCCAGCAGCTTAGTGGGCGACAGGTCGGAAGCTTTCTTT
few	NA	TRBV5-8	TRBJ1-5	CASSWESQPQHF	TGTGCCAGCAGCTGGGAGAGTCAGCCCCAGCATTTT
NA	TRBD2	TRBV6-6	TRBJ2-3	CASSPRTRTDTQYF	TGTGCCAGCAGTCCGAGGACTAGGACAGATACGCAGTATTTT
NA	NA	TRBV28	TRBJ2-3	CASTPLGREGTDTQYF	TGTGCCAGCACCCCCCTAGGGCGGGAAGGCACAGATACGCAGTATTTT
NA	TRBD1	TRBV6-1	TRBJ2-1	CASSRQGADEQFF	TGTGCCAGCAGTAGACAGGGGGCAGATGAGCAGTTCTTC
NA	NA	TRBV9	TRBJ1-2	CASSATGSGNGYTF	TGTGCCAGCAGCGCCACCGGGAGTGGAAATGGCTACACCTTC
NA	NA	TRBV2	TRBJ2-4	CASSVLARDIQYF	TGTGCCAGCAGTGTCTTAGCTCGAGACATTCAGTACTTC
NA	NA	TRBV2	TRBJ2-2	CASSELANANTGELFF	TGTGCCAGCAGTGAACTAGCGAACGCGAACACCGGGGAGCTGTTTTTT
NA	TRBD2	TRBV5-6	TRBJ2-4	CASSSGTSGPKNIQYF	TGTGCCAGCAGCTCCGGGACTAGCGGCCCCAAAAACATTCAGTACTTC
NA	TRBD1	TRBV11-2	TRBJ1-2	CASSRTGGYGYTF	TGTGCCAGCAGCCGGACAGGGGGCTATGGCTACACCTTC
NA	TRBD1	TRBV29-1	TRBJ2-7	CSARTGNEQYF	TGCAGCGCCAGGACAGGTAACGAGCAGTACTTC
NA	TRBD1	TRBV28	TRBJ2-2	CASRLDRVVAGELFF	TGTGCCAGCAGACTGGACAGGGTAGTGGCCGGGGAGCTGTTTTTT